A single sample is the source of the 7 T cell receptor beta chains below, sequenced in a study of siplizumab effects on memory and regulatory T cells (dated by TCRdb to the late 2010s). The method was the immunoSEQ multiplex PCR assay. TCRdb stores this immuneACCESS table with in-frame sequences only. Part of the clones is absent; in the studies checked, under half of the shortfall reflects unresolved V genes, and no reason is known for the rest. The sample yields more than 85,000 clones; about 90% were counted once. Of the sample, less than 0.85% is held by the ten largest clones. The sample consisted of Tregs sorted from blood. The origin of the receptors is a human donor in good health.

The chain is built from TRBV11-2 and TRBJ2-2, with 8 nucleotides matching TRBD2. After removal of 5 bases from V and 6 bases from J, the junction contained 8 bases not matched to a gene. This CDR3 has 15 amino acids. The germline CDR1 and CDR2 sequences are SGHAT and FQNNGV. CDR3 sequence (DNA): TGTGCCAGCAGCCCCAGCGGGAGTATCGCCGGGGAGCTGTTTTTT. It yields the protein CASSPSGSIAGELFF.

This clone was seen a handful of times. The CDR3: CASSWTSGSNEQFF. The CDR3 DNA reads TGCGCCAGCAGTTGGACTAGCGGGAGCAATGAGCAGTTCTTC. The V call is TRBV5-1, the J call TRBJ2-1, with 13 bases fitting TRBD2. Germline CDR1 is SGHRS and CDR2 is YFSETQ. V was clipped by 5 bases and J by 6 bases; unmatched bases: 2. The CDR3 is 14 residues long.

V usage is TRBV4-2 and J usage is TRBJ2-1, with TRBD2 matching over 9 bases. The V segment lost 1 base and the J segment 8 bases; nucleotides outside the gene matches: 6. CDR3 length equals 15 residues. Germline-derived CDR1 and CDR2 are LGHNA and YNFKEQ. Here the CDR3 DNA reads TGTGCCAGCAGCCAAGGACTAGCGGACCCCCATGAGCAGTTCTTC. This translates into CASSQGLADPHEQFF.

The genes are TRBV19 and TRBJ2-5; D is possibly TRBD1 or TRBD2 (5 bases each). There are 14 residues in the CDR3. Germline CDR1 and CDR2: LNHDA and SQIVND (reference sequence). The ends were cut back, 3 bases at V and 3 bases at J, with 11 bases in the middle. The CDR3 region is CASSIRDPKETQYF. The DNA for the CDR3 is TGTGCCAGTAGTATCAGGGACCCGAAAGAGACCCAGTACTTC.

The gene calls are TRBV5-1 and TRBJ2-5, with 15 positions matching TRBD2. CDR3 length: 16 amino acids. Germline trimming cut 4 bases from V and 5 bases from J; bases unmatched to any gene: 6. Germline V CDR1 and CDR2: SGHRS, YFSETQ. The CDR3 bases are TGCGCCAGCAGCCCGGGACTAGCGGGAGGTACGGAGACCCAGTACTTC. Protein sequence: CASSPGLAGGTETQYF.

The chain uses TRBV7-3 and TRBJ2-7; D not resolved. Germline assignment: CDR1 SGHTA and CDR2 FQGTGA. The germline V and J ends were trimmed by 2 bases and 8 bases, with 10 bases remaining between them. This CDR3 contains 12 residues. The CDR3 bases are TGTGCCAGCAGCTTACCCGGTTTACAGCAGTACTTC. It yields the protein CASSLPGLQQYF.

V and J are TRBV4-1 and TRBJ2-2, with a tentative D call TRBD1 (6 bases). The length of the CDR3 is 16 residues. Looked up from germline, CDR1 is MGHRA and CDR2 is YSYEKL. Trimming left V 4 bases short and J 2 bases short, with 14 bases between. CDR3 in DNA: TGCGCCAGCAGCCTGAGGGGGAGTCGAAACACCGGGGAGCTGTTTTTT. Translating gives CASSLRGSRNTGELFF.